This entry is about one T cell receptor beta chain. Its antigen is undetermined. This sample was included in a study of early T cells in non-severe SARS-CoV-2 infection. General study results and limits: Anti-spike CD8 responses were favored by VDJdb matching, which missed private and CD4 specificities.

A single record per CDR3 protein comes from TCRdb applying MiXCR to the 5' RACE reads. The data hold roughly 75,000 distinct CDR3 sequences, with about 12% observed a single time. Per germline, CDR1 LGHDT and CDR2 YNNKEL (reference sequence). Trimming took off 1 base at V and 2 bases at J, with 20 bases between the two ends. This CDR3 has 18 amino acids. The sequencing input was whole blood. This TCR derives from an adult who was a healthcare worker with PCR-confirmed SARS-CoV-2 infection or an uninfected control (not recorded which). The gene calls are TRBV3-1 and TRBJ1-1, with D possibly being TRBD1 (5 bases). The DNA of the CDR3 is TGTGCCAGCAGCCAAGGAGTATGGCAGGGAAGATTTAACACTGAAGCTTTCTTT. Translated: CASSQGVWQGRFNTEAFF. Together with reference TRBV3-1 and TRBJ1-1, the CDR3 gives the full variable domain: DTAVSQTPKYLVTQMGNDKSIKCEQNLGHDTMYWYKQDSKKFLKIMFSYNNKELIINETVPNRFSPKSPDKAHLNLHINSLELGDSAVYFCASSQGVWQGRFNTEAFFGQGTRLTVV.